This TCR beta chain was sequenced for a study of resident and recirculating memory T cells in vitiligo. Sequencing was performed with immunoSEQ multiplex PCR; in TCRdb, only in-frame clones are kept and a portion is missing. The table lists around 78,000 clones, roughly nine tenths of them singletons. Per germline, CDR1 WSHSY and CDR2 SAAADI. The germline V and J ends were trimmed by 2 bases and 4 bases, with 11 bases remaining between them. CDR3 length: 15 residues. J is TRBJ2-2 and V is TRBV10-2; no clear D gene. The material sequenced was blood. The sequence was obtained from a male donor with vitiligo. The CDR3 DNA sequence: TGCGCCAGCAGTGAGGTTCGGAGAAGCACCGGGGAGCTGTTTTTT. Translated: CASSEVRRSTGELFF.